This T cell receptor beta chain was obtained from a study of cytomegalovirus exposure and HLA in healthy donors. PCR primers comprised 60 Vbeta and 13 Jbeta primers. The method was immunoSEQ multiplex PCR; TCRdb's version includes in-frame clones alone and lacks a portion of them. Of 130,000 or so clones detected, over 70% appear once; the ten largest clones hold approximately 2%. With regard to this clone: The antigen is unknown.

V lost 2 bases, J lost 4 bases, and 4 bases stayed unmatched. CDR3 length: 15 amino acids. Germline V gene sequence: CDR1 SGHTA, CDR2 FQGNSA. Study-wide findings and caveats: A later analysis showed HLA-associated TCR beta chains outstripping equally common others in clonal expansion. A previous analysis found most TCR beta V segments productive roughly 87% or roughly 30% of the time. In most subjects, TCR beta sequences reportedly gave accurate predictions of HLA-A and HLA-B alleles.

Sequencing was done on a sample of PBMCs. The chain joins TRBV7-2 to TRBJ2-1; 8 bases are shared with TRBD2. The source is a woman aged 40 to 50 in good health and CMV-seropositive. CDR3 region: CASSLSTSGYNEQFF. Here the CDR3 DNA reads TGTGCCAGCAGCTTATCCACTAGCGGTTACAATGAGCAGTTCTTC.